This T cell receptor beta chain stems from a study of CD8+ T cells in alopecia areata. General study results and limits: Although TCR sharing was seen in mice, sharing across patients was less clear, possibly for HLA-related reasons.

Treatment indicated: oral pan-JAK inhibitor, 5-10 mg twice daily. For this clone: Its antigen is unidentified.

The CDR3 is 15 amino acids. From germline, CDR1 is SGHNT and CDR2 YYREEE (reference sequence). With V trimmed by 0 bases and J by 4 bases, 5 bases remained unmatched. Following extraction, RNA underwent reverse transcription to cDNA, which served as the sequencing template. Only in-frame clones appear in the TCRdb table, and some are missing; sequencing was by immunoSEQ multiplex PCR. The table has 200,000 to 250,000 clones, 50% to 70% seen once. The source of this sequence is a human donor with alopecia areata. The sequencing used CD4+ T cells sorted from blood, collected at week 4, from a patient treated with tofacitinib. The genes are TRBV5-4 and TRBJ2-3; 7 bases are shared with TRBD2. CDR3 amino acids: CASSLAGGGADTQYF. DNA for the CDR3: TGTGCCAGCAGCTTGGCCGGGGGAGGGGCAGATACGCAGTATTTT.